The 13 T cell receptor beta chains presented below share a single source sample, sequenced in a study of OX40 agonist ivuxolimab in advanced cancers. The protocol was immunoSEQ multiplex PCR, while the TCRdb copy is restricted to in-frame clones and leaves out a portion. The sample consists of over 85,000 clones, around 92% of them appearing once. This specimen was CD4+ or CD8+ T cells sorted from blood, taken in a trial of the OX40 agonist ivuxolimab. Source of these receptors: an adult with an advanced solid tumor such as melanoma, head and neck, liver or kidney cancer.

The chain recombines TRBV6-5 with TRBJ2-1; TRBD2 aligns across 10 bases. The germline gives CDR1 MNHEY, CDR2 SVGAGI. V was pared by 4 bases and J by 4 bases, with 7 bases of the junction left unmatched. CDR3 length equals 16 residues. The CDR3 loop is CASSSREAGGYNEQFF. The CDR3 DNA follows: TGTGCCAGCAGTTCCCGGGAAGCGGGGGGGTACAATGAGCAGTTCTTC.

The rearrangement joins TRBV7-6 to TRBJ2-7; no clear D gene. With 5 bases removed from V and 0 bases from J, the gap between germline ends came to 8 bases. Germline lookup yields CDR1 SGHVS and CDR2 FNYEAQ. This CDR3 spans 13 amino acids. For the CDR3, the DNA is TGTGCCAGCAGCCCTCTGAGCTCCTACGAGCAGTACTTC. Translating it yields CASSPLSSYEQYF.

This clone was detected only a few times. V gene TRBV2 combines with J gene TRBJ1-5, with a weak D call TRBD1 (5 bases). V shed 4 bases and J shed 0 bases, with 10 bases lying between them. The length of the CDR3 is 15 residues. Germline V CDR1 and CDR2: SNHLY, FYNNEI. CDR3 bases: TGTGCCAGCAGTGTGCGGGACGGTAGCAATCAGCCCCAGCATTTT. Translated: CASSVRDGSNQPQHF.

This clone was detected once. CDR3: CASSSWDRGTDTQYF. In DNA form, the CDR3 reads TGTGCCAGCAGCTCCTGGGACAGGGGCACAGATACGCAGTATTTT. J is TRBJ2-3 and V is TRBV7-3, with 9 bases fitting TRBD1. V trimming: 4 bases; J trimming: 1 base; junction bases outside the gene matches: 3. The CDR3 has 15 amino acids. The germline V gene encodes CDR1 SGHTA and CDR2 FQGTGA.

About this clone: The junction and the germline gene differ at one end; a read error may be behind it. The chain recombines TRBV9 with TRBJ2-1, with 10 bases aligning to TRBD2. Germline-derived CDR1 and CDR2 are SGDLS and YYNGEE. The CDR3 loop spans 13 amino acids. The CDR3 region is CASSTPGAGGKFF. The DNA of the CDR3 is TGTGCTAGCAGTACCCCAGGAGCGGGGGGGAAGTTCTTC.

The gene calls are TRBV19 and TRBJ2-4, with 9 bases matching TRBD1. This CDR3 is 17 amino acids long. From germline, CDR1 is LNHDA and CDR2 SQIVND (reference sequence). V shed 3 bases, J shed 3 bases, and the junction held 9 bases outside the gene matches. The CDR3 loop reads CASSIRDRVSGKNIQYF. CDR3 DNA sequence: TGTGCCAGTAGTATTAGGGACAGGGTTTCTGGCAAAAACATTCAGTACTTC.

The rearrangement uses TRBV7-2 and TRBJ2-3; tentatively, D is TRBD1 or TRBD2 (5 bases each). Germline CDR1 reads SGHTA; CDR2 reads FQGNSA. Trimming pared 8 bases from V and 3 bases from J, leaving 18 bases between. This CDR3 region has 15 residues. The CDR3 DNA sequence: TGTGCCAGCGCGCCGGGCAGGGAGCTGACAGATACGCAGTATTTT. Protein: CASAPGRELTDTQYF.

The V call is TRBV28, the J call TRBJ2-7, with D perhaps TRBD2 (6 bases). Trimming removed 5 bases at V and 3 bases at J, with 14 bases between. This CDR3 comprises 14 residues. Germline V gene lookup returns CDR1 MDHEN and CDR2 SYDVKM. The CDR3, as DNA: TGTGCCAGCAGTCTCCTCGGCGGGGTCTACGAGCAGTACGTC. Translating gives CASSLLGGVYEQYV.

The chain couples TRBV23-1 to TRBJ1-2, with TRBD1 matching 7 bases. TRBV23-1 is annotated as an ORF whose role is uncertain. The CDR3 covers 16 residues. V shed 2 bases, J shed 4 bases, and the junction held 10 bases outside the gene matches. The CDR3 DNA reads TGCGCCAGCAGTCAAGCCCAAGGCGGGGACAGCTATGGCTACACCTTC. Residues: CASSQAQGGDSYGYTF.

This clone was recorded once. The rearrangement links TRBV27 to TRBJ2-1; 10 nucleotides line up with TRBD2. This CDR3 region has 15 residues. The junction had 4 bases not matched to a gene; V was cut back by 6 bases and J by 2 bases. The V gene's germline CDR1 is MNHEY and CDR2 SMNVEV (reference sequence). CDR3 in DNA: TGTGCCAGCAGACTAGCGGGGAATACCTACAATGAGCAGTTCTTC. It translates to CASRLAGNTYNEQFF.

The V and J genes are TRBV29-1 and TRBJ2-3; D gene uncertain. V was shortened by 7 bases and J by 4 bases, with 9 bases between the two germline ends. From germline, CDR1 is SQVTM and CDR2 ANQGSEA. This CDR3 has 11 amino acids. CDR3 sequence: CSGGTADTQYF. For the CDR3, the DNA is TGCAGCGGGGGTACAGCAGATACGCAGTATTTT.

This chain links TRBV6-6 with TRBJ2-1; 11 positions match TRBD2. Unmatched junction bases numbered 10, after V lost 5 bases and J lost 7 bases. The CDR3 has 16 residues. The germline V gene encodes CDR1 MNHNY and CDR2 SVGAGI (reference sequence). CDR3 amino acids: CASSTIAGGRRNEQFF. CDR3 coding DNA: TGTGCCAGCAGTACAATAGCGGGGGGGCGAAGAAATGAGCAGTTCTTC.

This clone has more than one count but fewer than ten. This sample also contains other DNA sequences that code for the same CDR3. This sequence joins TRBV28 and TRBJ1-2; D is perhaps TRBD1 (5 bases). Germline CDR1 MDHEN, CDR2 SYDVKM. The CDR3 is made up of 12 amino acids. V was clipped by 2 bases and J by 4 bases, with 5 bases between them. The CDR3 region has the DNA TGTGCCAGCAGTTTAGGGGGCTATGGCTACACCTTC. It encodes CASSLGGYGYTF.